The 31 T cell receptor beta chains below come from one sample, sequenced in a study of cytomegalovirus exposure and HLA in healthy donors. Using immunoSEQ multiplex PCR, the repertoire was profiled, and TCRdb retains in-frame clones only, with some absent. Of 170,000 or so clones detected, more than 65% appear once; the ten largest clones hold approximately 3%. The sequenced sample consisted of PBMCs. The receptors were sampled from a woman younger than 35 in good health and CMV-seropositive.

This clone was seen just once. This chain connects TRBV6-5 to TRBJ2-7; tentative D call: TRBD1 (6 bases). V was cut by 3 bases and J by 6 bases, with 12 bases left in between. CDR3 length: 13 amino acids. Germline CDR1 is MNHEY and CDR2 is SVGAGI. This CDR3 is CASSYVPRGEQYF. The CDR3 region has the DNA TGTGCCAGCAGTTATGTACCCAGGGGCGAGCAGTACTTC.

This chain connects TRBV15 to TRBJ2-7; D ambiguous. The germline CDR1 and CDR2 sequences are LNHNV and YYDKDF (reference sequence). The CDR3 spans 14 residues. V was trimmed by 0 bases and J by 3 bases, leaving 9 bases between them. CDR3 nucleotide sequence: TGTGCCACCAGCAGAGATAATGCAGACTACGAGCAGTACTTC. Translating it yields CATSRDNADYEQYF.

V and J are TRBV5-5 and TRBJ1-2; no definite D call. Germline CDR1 and CDR2: SGHKS and YYEKEE (reference sequence). Trimming shortened V by 2 bases and J by 3 bases, and 8 bases separated the two germline ends. CDR3 length equals 13 residues. The CDR3 region is CASSLSGDYGYTF. DNA for the CDR3: TGTGCCAGCAGCTTAAGCGGGGACTATGGCTACACCTTC.

This chain joins TRBV5-6 and TRBJ2-5; TRBD2 might be the D (6 bases). The CDR3 covers 13 residues. With 6 bases removed from V and 4 bases from J, the gap between germline ends came to 13 bases. Germline V gene data show CDR1 as SGHDT and CDR2 as YYEEEE. CDR3 region: CASNPRGIETQYF. The CDR3 DNA reads TGTGCCAGCAACCCCCGGGGGATAGAGACCCAGTACTTC. The variable domain in full, completed from reference TRBV5-6 and TRBJ2-5, reads DAGVTQSPTHLIKTRGQQVTLRCSPKSGHDTVSWYQQALGQGPQFIFQYYEEEERQRGNFPDRFSGHQFPNYSSELNVNALLLGDSALYLCASNPRGIETQYFGPGTRLLVL.

The CDR3 loop is CASRLPGTDAFDYTF. The CDR3 DNA reads as TGTGCCAGCAGACTACCTGGGACAGACGCTTTTGATTACACCTTC. The J gene is TRBJ1-2, the V gene TRBV6-5; 7 bases fit TRBD1. In germline, CDR1 is MNHEY, CDR2 SVGAGI. The CDR3 spans 15 residues. V was clipped by 6 bases and J by 11 bases; unmatched bases: 18.

The chain combines TRBV5-6 with TRBJ2-3, with 11 bases aligning to TRBD1. The CDR3 consists of 13 residues. The V gene's germline CDR1 is SGHDT and CDR2 YYEEEE. Trimming cost V 10 bases and J 3 bases; bases outside gene matches: 4. The CDR3, as DNA: TGTGCCGGAGGGACAGGGGGGACAGATACGCAGTATTTT. It translates to CAGGTGGTDTQYF.

The chain uses TRBV28 and TRBJ2-7; 8 bases are a match to TRBD1. Germline V gene sequence: CDR1 MDHEN, CDR2 SYDVKM. Germline trimming cut 0 bases from V and 6 bases from J; bases unmatched to any gene: 7. The CDR3 extends over 15 amino acids. The CDR3 DNA reads TGTGCCAGCAGTTTATGGCCGGGACAGGATCCCGAGCAGTACTTC. This codes for CASSLWPGQDPEQYF.

This clone has just one count. This chain connects TRBV5-1 to TRBJ2-1; D perhaps matches TRBD2 (5 bases). This CDR3 contains 15 residues. Germline loops: CDR1 SGHRS, CDR2 YFSETQ. V lost 0 bases to trimming and J lost 1 base, with 8 bases between them. CDR3 loop: CASSLARESYNEQFF. The CDR3 region has the DNA TGCGCCAGCAGCTTGGCCCGGGAATCCTACAATGAGCAGTTCTTC.

The chain links TRBV7-9 to TRBJ1-1, with D possibly being TRBD1 (6 bases). The germline V gene encodes CDR1 SEHNR and CDR2 FQNEAQ (reference sequence). Trimming shortened V by 5 bases and J by 0 bases, and 13 bases separated the two germline ends. The CDR3 is made up of 15 amino acids. The CDR3 nucleotides read TGTGCCAGCAGCCAATTAACAGGGATGAACACTGAAGCTTTCTTT. It codes for CASSQLTGMNTEAFF.

J is TRBJ2-7 and V is TRBV7-8; 9 bases map to TRBD2. Germline V gives CDR1 SGHVS, CDR2 FQNEAQ. The CDR3 runs to 15 residues. With 3 bases clipped from V and 7 bases from J, the junction kept 10 bases outside the gene matches. This CDR3 reads CASSFTRAGGREQYF. CDR3 DNA: TGTGCCAGCAGCTTTACCCGAGCGGGGGGCCGGGAGCAGTACTTC.

The V call is TRBV11-2, the J call TRBJ2-3; TRBD2 aligns across 12 bases. Germline loops: CDR1 SGHAT, CDR2 FQNNGV. Trimming took 1 base from V and 7 from J; bases not matched to a gene: 6. The CDR3 totals 16 residues. The CDR3 loop is CASSLGASGGVNTQYF. In nucleotides, the CDR3 is TGTGCCAGCAGCTTAGGGGCTAGCGGGGGGGTAAATACGCAGTATTTT.

The chain couples TRBV27 to TRBJ1-5; D may be TRBD1 (6 bases). The CDR3 contains 20 residues. The V gene lost 7 bases and the J gene lost 3 bases, with 31 bases spanning the gap. Germline CDR1 MNHEY, CDR2 SMNVEV (reference sequence). CDR3 protein: CASKLGPRNRDTENNQPQHF. DNA of the CDR3: TGTGCCAGCAAATTAGGTCCTCGAAACCGGGACACGGAAAACAATCAGCCCCAGCATTTT.

This sequence joins TRBV19 and TRBJ1-1; TRBD1 might be the D (5 bases). This CDR3 is built from 12 residues. Germline CDR1 reads LNHDA; CDR2 reads SQIVND (reference sequence). V was cut by 6 bases and J by 8 bases, with 13 bases left in between. CDR3 sequence reads: CASSVQGTEAFF. The CDR3 DNA reads as TGTGCCAGTAGCGTCCAGGGTACAGAAGCTTTCTTT. The variable domain in full, completed from reference TRBV19 and TRBJ1-1, reads DGGITQSPKYLFRKEGQNVTLSCEQNLNHDAMYWYRQDPGQGLRLIYYSQIVNDFQKGDIAEGYSVSREKKESFPLTVTSAQKNPTAFYLCASSVQGTEAFFGQGTRLTVV.

CDR3 nucleotide sequence: TGTGCCAGCAGTTACGGGCACAGGGAGAGTGGCTACACCTTC. This translates into CASSYGHRESGYTF. This chain connects TRBV6-6 to TRBJ1-2; tentatively, D is TRBD1 (6 bases). There are 14 residues in the CDR3. The germline V gene encodes CDR1 MNHNY and CDR2 SVGAGI (reference sequence). Trimming removed 2 bases at V and 7 bases at J, with 14 bases between.

The chain uses TRBV6-6 and TRBJ1-2; TRBD1 agrees at 7 bases. V was pared by 5 bases and J by 6 bases, with 9 bases of the junction left unmatched. This CDR3 has 14 residues. Germline V gene sequence: CDR1 MNHNY, CDR2 SVGAGI (reference sequence). CDR3 residues: CASSQPGTVDGYTF. For the CDR3, the DNA is TGTGCCAGCAGTCAGCCCGGGACAGTGGATGGCTACACCTTC.

V is TRBV7-2 and J is TRBJ2-2, with unresolved D. Per germline, CDR1 SGHTA and CDR2 FQGNSA. The CDR3 runs to 14 residues. With 2 bases removed from V and 4 bases from J, the gap between germline ends came to 8 bases. The CDR3 sequence is CASSLKLLTGELFF. The CDR3 nucleotides are TGTGCCAGCAGCTTAAAACTTCTCACCGGGGAGCTGTTTTTT.

This clone turned up a few times. The rearrangement links TRBV19 to TRBJ2-1; no reliable D call. The CDR3 sequence is 12 residues long. V dropped 5 bases and J dropped 5 bases, with 7 bases sitting between them. The germline V gene has CDR1 LNHDA and CDR2 SQIVND (reference sequence). The CDR3 protein is CASSARNNEQFF. The CDR3 DNA reads as TGTGCCAGTAGTGCCAGGAACAATGAGCAGTTCTTC.

This clone was recorded only once. The rearrangement uses TRBV7-9 and TRBJ1-3; tentative D call: TRBD1 (6 bases). CDR3 size: 16 residues. The V gene's germline CDR1 is SEHNR and CDR2 FQNEAQ (reference sequence). V was cut by 1 base and J by 4 bases, with 14 bases left in between. CDR3 nucleotide sequence: TGTGCCAGCAGCTTAGGGGACACTCGGCCCGGAAACACCATATATTTT. Encoded protein: CASSLGDTRPGNTIYF.

The chain couples TRBV7-9 to TRBJ2-3, with no clear D. Per germline, CDR1 SEHNR and CDR2 FQNEAQ (reference sequence). The V and J ends lost 5 bases and 6 bases respectively, with 15 bases between them. The CDR3 is 14 residues long. Here the CDR3 reads CASSPYGSGDTQYF. In DNA form, the CDR3 reads TGTGCCAGCAGCCCATATGGGTCCGGGGATACGCAGTATTTT. Using reference TRBV7-9 and TRBJ2-3 for the parts outside the CDR3, the full variable domain is DTGVSQNPRHKITKRGQNVTFRCDPISEHNRLYWYRQTLGQGPEFLTYFQNEAQLEKSRLLSDRFSAERPKGSFSTLEIQRTEQGDSAMYLCASSPYGSGDTQYFGPGTRLTVL.

The V gene is TRBV4-3, the J gene TRBJ2-1; TRBD1 agrees at 9 bases. Germline-derived CDR1 and CDR2 are LGHNA and YSLEER. The CDR3 consists of 14 residues. Trimming at V came to 4 bases and at J to 3 bases, leaving 1 base not matched to a gene. The CDR3 here is CASSRDRDYNEQFF. CDR3 bases: TGCGCCAGCAGCCGGGACAGGGACTACAATGAGCAGTTCTTC.

The V gene is TRBV6-1, the J gene TRBJ1-1; no firm D call. With 6 bases removed from V and 4 bases from J, the gap between germline ends came to 18 bases. Per the germline V gene, CDR1 is MNHNS and CDR2 is SASEGT. This CDR3 spans 15 amino acids. The chain's CDR3 is CASRLSGTPLTEAFF. CDR3 DNA sequence: TGTGCCAGCAGGCTAAGCGGTACTCCACTCACTGAAGCTTTCTTT.

The chain has TRBV9 and TRBJ2-7, with 12 bases aligning to TRBD2. This CDR3 is 14 amino acids long. The trim removed 3 bases at V and 6 bases at J, leaving 4 bases unmatched. Germline V lookup: CDR1 SGDLS, CDR2 YYNGEE. CDR3 sequence reads: CASSASTSGGEQYF. The CDR3 DNA reads TGTGCCAGCAGCGCTTCGACTAGCGGGGGCGAGCAGTACTTC.

The chain has TRBV7-7 and TRBJ2-7, with 9 nucleotides matching TRBD1. The CDR3 spans 14 residues. From germline, CDR1 is SSHAT and CDR2 FNYEAQ (reference sequence). The V and J ends lost 1 base and 6 bases, in that order; junction bases with no gene match: 4. Here the CDR3 reads CASSLVQGAGEQYF. Here the CDR3 DNA reads TGTGCCAGCAGCTTAGTACAGGGGGCGGGCGAGCAGTACTTC.

The chain couples TRBV2 to TRBJ2-6; D remains unclear. Germline-derived CDR1 and CDR2 are SNHLY and FYNNEI. Trimming stripped 8 bases from V and 3 bases from J, with 5 bases between. The CDR3 sequence is 12 residues long. The CDR3 nucleotides are TGTGCCAGCCTAAATGGGGCCAACGTCCTGACTTTC. The encoded protein is CASLNGANVLTF. Together with reference TRBV2 and TRBJ2-6, the CDR3 gives the full variable domain: EPEVTQTPSHQVTQMGQEVILRCVPISNHLYFYWYRQILGQKVEFLVSFYNNEISEKSEIFDDQFSVERPDGSNFTLKIRSTKLEDSAMYFCASLNGANVLTFGAGSRLTVL.

The rearrangement links TRBV18 to TRBJ2-7, with unresolved D. Deletions cut 4 bases from V and 4 bases from J, with 11 bases between. This CDR3 is built from 13 residues. Germline V gives CDR1 KGHSH, CDR2 LQKENI. CDR3 coding DNA: TGTGCCAGCTCACGTATAAACAGTTACGAGCAGTACTTC. Translated, it gives CASSRINSYEQYF.

V and J are TRBV11-2 and TRBJ2-1; the D gene is possibly TRBD1 (6 bases). CDR3 length: 14 amino acids. Germline CDR1 and CDR2: SGHAT and FQNNGV. Trimming took 1 base from V and 7 from J, leaving 11 bases between them. The DNA of the CDR3 is TGTGCCAGCAGCTTAGTACAGGGATGGAATGAGCAGTTCTTC. Protein sequence: CASSLVQGWNEQFF.

This clone was seen just once. In DNA, the CDR3 is TGTGCCACTGGACAGGGGGCCTACGAGCAGTACTTC. This gives the protein CATGQGAYEQYF. The chain uses TRBV7-9 and TRBJ2-7, with 10 nucleotides matching TRBD1. This CDR3 is built from 12 residues. J gave up 2 bases and V 10 bases, and 2 bases lay outside the gene matches. CDR1 SEHNR and CDR2 FQNEAQ come from the germline V gene (reference sequence).

The chain carries TRBV11-3 and TRBJ2-5; weak D call: TRBD2 (5 bases). Germline CDR1 reads SGHNT; CDR2 reads YENEEA. CDR3 length equals 15 residues. The V and J ends lost 2 bases and 1 base respectively, with 11 bases between them. CDR3 sequence: CASSLSGSLQETQYF. Written as DNA, the CDR3 is TGTGCCAGCAGCTTATCGGGGTCCCTCCAAGAGACCCAGTACTTC.

CDR3 sequence (DNA): TGCGCCAGCAGCCAATATCTTCCGAACACTGAAGCTTTCTTT. Residues: CASSQYLPNTEAFF. The V and J genes are TRBV4-3 and TRBJ1-1; D is unresolved. Germline-derived CDR1 and CDR2 are LGHNA and YSLEER. The CDR3 consists of 14 residues. The V end was cut by 2 bases, the J end by 1 base, with 8 bases between.

The V and J genes are TRBV27 and TRBJ1-6; 8 positions match TRBD1. Germline-derived CDR1 and CDR2 are MNHEY and SMNVEV (reference sequence). The CDR3 covers 15 residues. V gave up 5 bases and J gave up 8 bases; unmatched junction bases: 8. CDR3 bases: TGTGCCAGCAGTGTCGACAGGGGTTGGTATTCACCCCTCCACTTT. It codes for CASSVDRGWYSPLHF.

J is TRBJ2-5 and V is TRBV7-2, with unresolved D. Trimming pared 1 base from V and 4 bases from J, leaving 4 bases between. The CDR3 loop spans 12 amino acids. Germline CDR1 is SGHTA and CDR2 is FQGNSA. The CDR3 sequence: CASSLVLETQYF. The DNA for the CDR3 is TGTGCCAGCAGCTTAGTTCTAGAGACCCAGTACTTC.